Presented here are 17 T cell receptor beta chains from one specimen sequenced in a study of blood T cells in healthy people across ages. Alongside a J-beta primer mix, a sample-barcoded 5' primer served in a second PCR lasting about 7 to 11 cycles. TCRdb recomputed calls from the 5' RACE reads with MiXCR, one row per CDR3 protein. The sample comprises 600,000 to 850,000 distinct CDR3 sequences, around 25% of which are singletons, and 9.4% rests with the top ten. These same data were also listed under a study on T cells of mothers and their children.

The specimen sequenced was blood. These receptors were taken from a boy younger than 18 in good health.

The chain links TRBV12-3 or TRBV12-4 to TRBJ2-7; a possible D gene is TRBD1 (6 bases). V was pared by 6 bases and J by 4 bases, with 16 bases between. The CDR3 has 14 residues. CDR3 DNA: TGTGCCAGCAGCCCCCAGGGGAAGATGTACGAGCAGTACTTC. Its translation: CASSPQGKMYEQYF.

This clonotype has just a few counts. This chain joins TRBV4-2 and TRBJ2-7; TRBD2 aligns across 10 bases. Germline-derived CDR1 and CDR2 are LGHNA and YNFKEQ. V dropped 1 base and J dropped 3; count of bases not matched to a gene: 9. The CDR3 is 17 amino acids. The CDR3 sequence is CASSQGLWTSGIYEQYF. CDR3 DNA sequence: TGTGCCAGCAGCCAAGGGTTATGGACTAGCGGTATCTACGAGCAGTACTTC.

This chain links TRBV28 with TRBJ2-1; D tentatively reads TRBD1 or TRBD2 (5 bases each). Trimming pared 8 bases from V and 3 bases from J, leaving 8 bases between. In germline, CDR1 is MDHEN, CDR2 SYDVKM. The CDR3 runs to 12 residues. The CDR3 DNA follows: TGTGCCAGCTGGGACCACTACAATGAGCAGTTCTTC. Residues: CASWDHYNEQFF. Full variable domain (remainder filled in from reference TRBV28 and TRBJ2-1): DVKVTQSSRYLVKRTGEKVFLECVQDMDHENMFWYRQDPGLGLRLIYFSYDVKMKEKGDIPEGYSVSREKKERFSLILESASTNQTSMYLCASWDHYNEQFFGPGTRLTVL.

The chain links TRBV5-1 to TRBJ2-5; 8 bases are shared with TRBD1. The J call is in doubt because the DNA end fits TRBJ2-1 better. The CDR3 spans 13 residues. The germline V gene encodes CDR1 SGHRS and CDR2 YFSETQ. Here the CDR3 reads CASSGGQGMTQFF. The CDR3 nucleotides read TGCGCCAGCAGCGGCGGACAGGGAATGACGCAGTTCTTC.

There are a few counts of this clonotype. The chain recombines TRBV6-2 or TRBV6-3 with TRBJ2-5; 14 bases match TRBD2. The CDR3 covers 16 residues. Losses at the gene ends were 2 bases for V and 5 bases for J; bases not matched to a gene: 4. Per germline, CDR1 MNHEY and CDR2 SVGEGT. DNA of the CDR3: TGTGCCAGCAGTTACAAGACTAGCGGGGGGGCGGAGACCCAGTACTTC. Its protein is CASSYKTSGGAETQYF.

The chain combines TRBV5-6 with TRBJ2-7; D is possibly TRBD1 or TRBD2 (5 bases each). The ends were cut back, 2 bases at V and 0 bases at J, with 12 bases in the middle. Germline V CDR1 and CDR2: SGHDT, YYEEEE. The CDR3 has 15 amino acids. The DNA for the CDR3 is TGTGCCAGCAGCTTTGCGGCAGGGAGCTCCTACGAGCAGTACTTC. Translating gives CASSFAAGSSYEQYF. Together with reference TRBV5-6 and TRBJ2-7, the CDR3 gives the full variable domain: DAGVTQSPTHLIKTRGQQVTLRCSPKSGHDTVSWYQQALGQGPQFIFQYYEEEERQRGNFPDRFSGHQFPNYSSELNVNALLLGDSALYLCASSFAAGSSYEQYFGPGTRLTVT.

This clonotype was seen only once. One end of the junction does not line up with germline, which may come from a read error. V is TRBV6-1 and J is TRBJ2-5; TRBD2 matches 11 bases. The germline V gene has CDR1 MNHNS and CDR2 SASEGT. This CDR3 is built from 17 residues. The CDR3 DNA reads TGTGCCAGCAGTGAAGCGATCGGGACTAGCGGAGCCTACGAGCAGTACTTT. Translated, it gives CASSEAIGTSGAYEQYF.

This chain links TRBV6-2 or TRBV6-3 with TRBJ2-5; a possible D gene is TRBD1 (6 bases). V shed 8 bases and J shed 5 bases, with 21 bases lying between them. Germline V lookup: CDR1 MNHEY, CDR2 SVGEGT. The CDR3 covers 15 residues. CDR3 DNA sequence: TGTGCCAGCCGAATAGCTGGGGGCGGCTATGAGACCCAGTACTTC. This sequence encodes CASRIAGGGYETQYF.

CDR3 in DNA: TGTGCCACCTATAGGGGAGGTGAGCAGTACTTC. Amino acids: CATYRGGEQYF. The genes are TRBV3-1 and TRBJ2-7; D is possibly TRBD2 (6 bases). Germline values: CDR1 LGHDT, CDR2 YNNKEL (reference sequence). The CDR3 length is 11 residues. V was pared by 10 bases and J by 7 bases, with 14 bases between.

This chain links TRBV7-9 with TRBJ2-5, with TRBD2 identical over 12 bases. V shed 2 bases and J 3 bases; nucleotides not matched to a gene: 1. CDR1 is SEHNR and CDR2 is FQNEAQ in the germline V gene (reference sequence). CDR3 length equals 15 residues. The CDR3 spells CASSLSSGGEETQYF. The CDR3 bases are TGTGCCAGCAGCTTATCTAGCGGGGGGGAAGAGACCCAGTACTTC.

The chain employs TRBV4-3 and TRBJ1-6; D might be TRBD1 (6 bases). CDR1 and CDR2 from the germline V gene are LGHNA and YSLEER. CDR3 length: 16 amino acids. V lost 1 base to trimming and J lost 6 bases, with 13 bases between them. The CDR3 DNA is TGCGCCAGCAGCCAAGCCCCAGGGGCGCGTAATTCACCCCTCCACTTT. Protein sequence: CASSQAPGARNSPLHF.

The rearrangement uses TRBV29-1 and TRBJ2-2; D perhaps matches TRBD1 (6 bases). V was shortened by 8 bases and J by 7 bases, with 14 bases between the two germline ends. Germline assignment: CDR1 SQVTM and CDR2 ANQGSEA. The CDR3 has 12 residues. CDR3 residues: CSTLQGLGELFF. CDR3 sequence (DNA): TGCAGCACCTTACAGGGCCTCGGGGAGCTGTTTTTT.

This clonotype was seen a few times. The CDR3 loop is CASSIAGNSYEQYF. CDR3 in DNA: TGTGCCAGCAGTATAGCGGGAAACTCCTACGAGCAGTACTTC. The chain combines TRBV25-1 with TRBJ2-5; 8 positions agree with TRBD2. The end of the DNA aligns better with TRBJ2-7, so the J call may be wrong. The V gene's germline CDR1 is MGHDK and CDR2 SYGVNS. The CDR3 has 14 amino acids.

CDR3 amino acids: CSAWTELNYGYTF. The CDR3 coding sequence is TGCAGCGCCTGGACGGAGCTCAACTATGGCTACACCTTC. The chain has TRBV29-1 and TRBJ1-2; D uncertain. Trimming took 7 bases from V and 2 from J, leaving 14 bases between them. There are 13 residues in the CDR3. CDR1 SQVTM and CDR2 ANQGSEA come from the germline V gene.

The chain joins TRBV15 to TRBJ1-1; possible D gene TRBD1, 6 bases. Germline loops: CDR1 LNHNV, CDR2 YYDKDF (reference sequence). The CDR3 contains 13 residues. V was trimmed by 8 bases and J by 0 bases, leaving 10 bases between them. CDR3 sequence reads: CATGGQLNTEAFF. CDR3 DNA sequence: TGTGCCACCGGGGGCCAGCTGAACACTGAAGCTTTCTTT.

This clonotype was detected a few times. The chain recombines TRBV20-1 with TRBJ1-4; 7 nucleotides agree with TRBD1. The CDR3 is made up of 12 amino acids. CDR1 is DFQATT, CDR2 SNEGSKA, per germline (reference sequence). The CDR3, as DNA: TGCACCACAGGGGACCCTAATGAAAAACTGTTTTTT. Translating it yields CTTGDPNEKLFF.

The V gene is TRBV6-5, the J gene TRBJ1-6; possible D gene TRBD1, 6 bases. Germline V gene data show CDR1 as MNHEY and CDR2 as SVGAGI. The CDR3 runs to 14 residues. The V end was cut by 4 bases, the J end by 13 bases, with 17 bases between. The CDR3, as DNA: TGTGCCAGCAGTTCAATACAGGGAGTAGTTCCCCTCCACTTT. It specifies CASSSIQGVVPLHF.